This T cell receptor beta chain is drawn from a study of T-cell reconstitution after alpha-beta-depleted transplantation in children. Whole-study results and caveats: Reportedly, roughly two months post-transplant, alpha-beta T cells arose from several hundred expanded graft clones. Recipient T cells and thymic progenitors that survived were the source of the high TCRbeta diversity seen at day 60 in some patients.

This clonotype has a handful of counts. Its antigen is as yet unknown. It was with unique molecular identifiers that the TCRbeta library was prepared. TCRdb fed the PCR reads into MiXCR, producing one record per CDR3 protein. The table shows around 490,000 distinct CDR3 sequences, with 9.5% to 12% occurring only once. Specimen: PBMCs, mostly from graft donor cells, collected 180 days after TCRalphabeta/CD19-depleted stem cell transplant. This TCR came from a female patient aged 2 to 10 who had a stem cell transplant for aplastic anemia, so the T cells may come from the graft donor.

The CDR3 region is CASSPHREVSTEAFF. CDR3 nucleotides: TGTGCCAGCAGCCCCCACAGGGAGGTGTCCACTGAAGCTTTCTTT. The chain recombines TRBV7-9 with TRBJ1-1, with D possibly matching TRBD1 (6 bases). CDR3 size: 15 residues. Germline CDR1 is SEHNR and CDR2 is FQNEAQ (reference sequence). V gave up 5 bases and J gave up 4 bases, with 17 bases separating them.